This T cell receptor beta chain was found in a study of blood T cells in healthy people across ages. The V gene end was trimmed by 7 bases and the J gene end by 4 bases; junction bases not matched to a gene: 2. The CDR3 has 12 residues. CDR1 and CDR2 (germline): DFQATT, SNEGSKA (reference sequence). A sample-barcoded 5' primer and a J-beta primer mix were used in a second PCR of roughly 7 to 11 cycles. Template switching added a 12-random-nucleotide identifier to every cDNA molecule. TCRdb reprocessed the 5' RACE reads via MiXCR and lists one record per CDR3 protein. The table has around 2 million distinct CDR3 sequences, more than 35% seen once.

Material for sequencing was blood. The chain links TRBV20-1 to TRBJ2-7; TRBD2 agrees at 12 bases. The receptor was isolated from a human donor in good health. The DNA of the CDR3 is TGCAGTGGGACTAGCGGGGTGTACGAGCAGTACTTC. Translation: CSGTSGVYEQYF.